This TCR beta chain was identified during a study of blood T cell repertoires in COVID-19. The CDR3 consists of 11 residues. The V gene lost 4 bases and the J gene lost 2 bases, with 3 bases spanning the gap. Here immunoSEQ multiplex PCR was the method, and the copy in TCRdb shows in-frame clones only, minus some. The profile shows roughly 260,000 clones, roughly 80% of them singletons. The TCR originated in a woman between 70 and 85 years old with acute or convalescent COVID-19. Input material: peripheral blood. V gene TRBV12-3 or TRBV12-4 combines with J gene TRBJ2-7; D remains ambiguous. The CDR3 nucleotides read TGTGCCAGCAGTTCAGCCTACGAGCAGTACTTC. This sequence encodes CASSSAYEQYF.